Below, one T cell receptor beta chain is given with its context. Its specificity is not known. This specimen comes from a study of identifying expanded T cells in peripheral blood. Broader study findings: Roughly two-week clone count variance significantly increased as total template count grew. Around 1.2 clones differed between technical replicates, versus about 16 and 19 over time.

Collection occurred without any documented infections or immune events in donors. TCRdb's table, derived via immunoSEQ multiplex PCR, lists solely in-frame clones and lacks some. Altogether about 85,000 clones are present, 75% to 90% being singletons, with the ten largest covering 2.5% to 3%. V dropped 3 bases and J dropped 7; count of bases not matched to a gene: 6. Germline values: CDR1 LNHNV, CDR2 YYDKDF (reference sequence). The CDR3 sequence is 15 residues long. Sample: blood. V usage is TRBV15 and J usage is TRBJ1-4; the match to TRBD1 covers 9 bases. This TCR came from a person aged 18 to 75 in good health. In DNA form, the CDR3 reads TGTGCCACCAGCAGGGAAGGGACAGGGAGTGAAAAACTGTTTTTT. This codes for CATSREGTGSEKLFF.